A selection of T cell receptor beta chains follows, all from one sample in a study of T cells in Graves' hyperthyroidism and ophthalmopathy. TCRdb re-analysed the multiplex PCR reads in MiXCR, keeping a single row per CDR3 protein. The sample has a few hundred thousand distinct CDR3 sequences, around 15% seen once; the top ten hold 2.5% to 4%. Sequencing was carried out using blood. The receptors come from a woman in her thirties or forties with Graves' ophthalmopathy. CDR3s include the opening cysteine and the closing phenylalanine or tryptophan. D genes are given only for firm matches. Clone size is shown for a subset of rows, as once, few, many or a class of expanded clone.

cdr3_nt,cdr3_aa,j_call,v_call,cdr3_length,d_call,clone_size
TGTGCCAGCAGCCCGGCGACAGGCGTAACTAACTATGGCTACACCTTC,CASSPATGVTNYGYTF,TRBJ1-2,TRBV7-2,16,NA,few
TGCAGTGCCGAGGGACTAGCGGGGGGGCCGCCAGATACGCAGTATTTT,CSAEGLAGGPPDTQYF,TRBJ2-3,TRBV20-1,16,TRBD2,few
TGTGCCAGCAGTTTTCCGCTCGTTGGGGGAGAGCCCCTCACAGATACGCAGTATTTT,CASSFPLVGGEPLTDTQYF,TRBJ2-3,TRBV11-1,19,NA,many
TGTGCCAGCAGCTTTGAGGGGCGGGGCACAGATACGCAGTATTTT,CASSFEGRGTDTQYF,TRBJ2-3,TRBV7-9,15,NA,many
TGTGCCAGCAGCCCTGGGCTAGCAGCCTACTACAATGAGCAGTTCTTC,CASSPGLAAYYNEQFF,TRBJ2-1,TRBV14,16,NA,few
TGTGCCAGCTCACCAGGCAGGGGAGGTGAGCAGTTCTTC,CASSPGRGGEQFF,TRBJ2-1,TRBV18,13,NA,many
TGTGCTAGTGGTCCAGGCCTTAACACTGAAGCTTTCTTT,CASGPGLNTEAFF,TRBJ1-1,TRBV12-5,13,NA,few
TGTGCCAACGAGAGTTATGGCTACACCTTC,CANESYGYTF,TRBJ1-2,TRBV6-1,10,NA,NA
TGTGCCAGCTCACCACGTCAGGGCCACAGGAACACTGAAGCTTTCTTT,CASSPRQGHRNTEAFF,TRBJ1-1,TRBV18,16,NA,NA
TGCAGTGCTAGAGATATTGCAGGGGGAGTGGCCCTCCACTTT,CSARDIAGGVALHF,TRBJ1-6,TRBV20-1,14,TRBD1,many
TGTGCCAGCCACGGGCAGAACACTGAAGCTTTCTTT,CASHGQNTEAFF,TRBJ1-1,TRBV7-9,12,NA,many
TGTGCCAGCGGGCACACTGAAGCTTTCTTT,CASGHTEAFF,TRBJ1-1,TRBV3-1,10,NA,many
TGTGCCAGCAGCTTAACTAGCGGGGGAATTGACGGGGAGCTGTTTTTT,CASSLTSGGIDGELFF,TRBJ2-2,TRBV11-2,16,TRBD2,many
TGCGCCAGCAGCTTGGAGGCGTACGGGAACACTGAAGCTTTCTTT,CASSLEAYGNTEAFF,TRBJ1-1,TRBV5-1,15,NA,many
TGTGCCAGCAGTTTAGGGGACAGGGCCTATGGCTACGCCTTC,CASSLGDRAYGYAF,TRBJ1-2,TRBV28,14,TRBD1,NA
TGTGCCAGCAGATCCGGGACAGGGTCCAATACGCAGTATTTT,CASRSGTGSNTQYF,TRBJ2-3,TRBV6-1,14,TRBD1,few
TGTGCCTGGAGTGTATTCGGACTCGGGGACACTGAAGCTTTCTTT,CAWSVFGLGDTEAFF,TRBJ1-1,TRBV30,15,NA,NA
TGTGCCAGCAGCTTCCGGGGATCTGGGGCCAACGCCCTGACTTTC,CASSFRGSGANALTF,TRBJ2-6,TRBV5-1,15,NA,NA
TGTGCCAGCTCATATCGGGACAGCACCCAAGAGACCCAGTACTTC,CASSYRDSTQETQYF,TRBJ2-5,TRBV18,15,TRBD1,many
TGTGCCAGCAACTGTTCGGAGGCTGGGGCCAACGTCCTGACTTTC,CASNCSEAGANVLTF,TRBJ2-6,TRBV7-9,15,NA,few
TGTGCCAGCAGTTATGGGGGGGGAAACACAGATACGCAGTATTTT,CASSYGGGNTDTQYF,TRBJ2-3,TRBV27,15,TRBD2,many
TGTGCCAGCAGTTTTAGGGGGGGACACGCTCAAGAGACCCAGTACTTC,CASSFRGGHAQETQYF,TRBJ2-5,TRBV12-3/TRBV12-4,16,NA,many
TGCAGTGCCCAGACAGGGGTTGCTTCACCCCTCCACTTT,CSAQTGVASPLHF,TRBJ1-6,TRBV20-1,13,TRBD1,many
TGCAGTGCTAGGCCCGGAGGTACTGAAGCTTTCTTT,CSARPGGTEAFF,TRBJ1-1,TRBV20-1,12,NA,many
TGTGCCAGCAGCTTGGGTCCCAGGGCGAACACCGGGGAGCTGTTTTTT,CASSLGPRANTGELFF,TRBJ2-2,TRBV5-5,16,NA,NA
TGTGCCAGCAGCTTGGTGGGGGTACCCTACTACGAGCAGTACTTC,CASSLVGVPYYEQYF,TRBJ2-7,TRBV5-5,15,NA,once
TGTGCCAGCAGCCACCTAGCGTTGGGTAGCACAGATACGCAGTATTTT,CASSHLALGSTDTQYF,TRBJ2-3,TRBV7-3,16,NA,few
TGTGCCAGCAGCCGCGGCGGAGGGCACTATGGCTACACCTTC,CASSRGGGHYGYTF,TRBJ1-2,TRBV7-8,14,NA,NA
TGCAGTGCGCGTCCTAACAATGAGCAGTTCTTC,CSARPNNEQFF,TRBJ2-1,TRBV20-1,11,NA,many